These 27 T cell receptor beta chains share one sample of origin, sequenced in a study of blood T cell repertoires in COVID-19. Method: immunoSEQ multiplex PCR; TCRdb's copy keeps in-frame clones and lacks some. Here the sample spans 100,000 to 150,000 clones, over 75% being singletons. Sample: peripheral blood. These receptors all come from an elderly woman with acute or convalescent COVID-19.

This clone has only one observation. In DNA form, the CDR3 reads TGTGCCAGCAGTTTCACGGTAGCAGCCTACGAGCAGTACTTC. Translating it yields CASSFTVAAYEQYF. The gene calls are TRBV27 and TRBJ2-7; D not resolved. This CDR3 has 14 amino acids. The ends were cut back, 3 bases at V and 2 bases at J, with 11 bases in the middle. CDR1 and CDR2 from the germline V gene are MNHEY and SMNVEV (reference sequence).

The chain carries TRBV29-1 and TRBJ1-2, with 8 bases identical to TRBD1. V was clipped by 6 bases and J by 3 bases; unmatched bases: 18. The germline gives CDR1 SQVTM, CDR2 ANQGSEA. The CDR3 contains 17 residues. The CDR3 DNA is TGCAGCGTACGGCACCAAGGTCTAACAGGGGGTTACTATGGCTACACCTTC. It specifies CSVRHQGLTGGYYGYTF.

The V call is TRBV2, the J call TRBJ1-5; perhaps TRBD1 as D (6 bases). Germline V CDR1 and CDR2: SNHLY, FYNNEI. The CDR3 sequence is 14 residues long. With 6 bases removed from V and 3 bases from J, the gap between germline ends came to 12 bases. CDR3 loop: CASSEGELNQPQHF. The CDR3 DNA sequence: TGTGCCAGCAGCGAGGGGGAGCTCAATCAGCCCCAGCATTTT.

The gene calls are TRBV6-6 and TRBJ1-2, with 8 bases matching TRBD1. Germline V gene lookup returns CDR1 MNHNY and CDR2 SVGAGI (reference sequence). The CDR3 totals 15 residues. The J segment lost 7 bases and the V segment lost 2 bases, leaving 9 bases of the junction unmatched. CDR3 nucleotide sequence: TGTGCCAGCAGTTACCCCTCCCAGGGGGCGCTTGGCTACACCTTC. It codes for CASSYPSQGALGYTF.

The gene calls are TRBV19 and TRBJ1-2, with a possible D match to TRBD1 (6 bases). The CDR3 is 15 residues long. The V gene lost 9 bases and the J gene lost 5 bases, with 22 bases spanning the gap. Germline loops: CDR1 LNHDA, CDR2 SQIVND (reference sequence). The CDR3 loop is CASRTRGEGNYGYTF. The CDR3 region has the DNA TGTGCCAGCCGAACTAGGGGGGAGGGGAATTATGGCTACACCTTC.

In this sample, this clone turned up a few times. The CDR3 is CASSPLRRGYGYTF. The CDR3 coding sequence is TGTGCCAGCAGCCCTCTGAGACGGGGCTATGGCTACACCTTC. The rearrangement links TRBV7-9 to TRBJ1-2; D unresolved. Trimming stripped 5 bases from V and 4 bases from J, with 14 bases between. The CDR3 spans 14 residues. Germline values: CDR1 SEHNR, CDR2 FQNEAQ (reference sequence).

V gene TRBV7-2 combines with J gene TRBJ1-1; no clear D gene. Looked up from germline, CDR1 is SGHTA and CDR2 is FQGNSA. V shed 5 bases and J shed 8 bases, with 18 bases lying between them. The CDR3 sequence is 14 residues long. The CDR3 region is CASSPESYGSEAFF. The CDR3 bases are TGTGCCAGCAGCCCAGAGTCCTACGGGTCAGAAGCTTTCTTT.

CDR3 coding DNA: TGTGCCAGCAGTCGAGCCGGGACAGGCTTATCTAACGGGGAGCTGTTTTTT. Its translation is CASSRAGTGLSNGELFF. The genes are TRBV6-6 and TRBJ2-2; 8 bases align to TRBD1. The V and J ends lost 5 bases and 7 bases, in that order; junction bases with no gene match: 15. The length of the CDR3 is 17 residues. Germline V gene data show CDR1 as MNHNY and CDR2 as SVGAGI (reference sequence).

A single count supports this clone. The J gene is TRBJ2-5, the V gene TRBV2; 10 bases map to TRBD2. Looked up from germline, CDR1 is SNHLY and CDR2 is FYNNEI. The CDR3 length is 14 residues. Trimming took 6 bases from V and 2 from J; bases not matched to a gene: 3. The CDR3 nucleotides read TGTGCCAGCAGCCTAGCGGGGGAGCAAGAGACCCAGTACTTC. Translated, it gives CASSLAGEQETQYF.

For the CDR3, the DNA is TGTGCCAGCAGCCAGGTCTCTGGGGAGCTGTTTTTT. Encoded protein: CASSQVSGELFF. J is TRBJ2-2 and V is TRBV5-5; no clear D gene. This CDR3 contains 12 residues. Trimming stripped 4 bases from V and 8 bases from J, with 9 bases between. Germline V lookup: CDR1 SGHKS, CDR2 YYEKEE (reference sequence). Variable domain in full (rest from reference TRBV5-5 and TRBJ2-2): DAGVTQSPTHLIKTRGQQVTLRCSPISGHKSVSWYQQVLGQGPQFIFQYYEKEERGRGNFPDRFSARQFPNYSSELNVNALLLGDSALYLCASSQVSGELFFGEGSRLTVL.

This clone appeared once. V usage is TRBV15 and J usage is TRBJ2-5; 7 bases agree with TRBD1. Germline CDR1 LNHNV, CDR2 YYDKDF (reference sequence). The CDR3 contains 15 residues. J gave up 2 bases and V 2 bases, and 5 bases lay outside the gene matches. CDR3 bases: TGTGCCACCAGCAGAAATAGGGACAGTCAAGAGACCCAGTACTTC. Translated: CATSRNRDSQETQYF.

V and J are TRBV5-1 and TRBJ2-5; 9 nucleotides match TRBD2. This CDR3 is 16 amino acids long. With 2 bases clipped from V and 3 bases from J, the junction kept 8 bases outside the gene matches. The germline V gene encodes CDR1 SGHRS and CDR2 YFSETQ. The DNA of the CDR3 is TGCGCCAGCAGCTTAGGTGCGGGGGGGCGGAAAGAGACCCAGTACTTC. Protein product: CASSLGAGGRKETQYF.

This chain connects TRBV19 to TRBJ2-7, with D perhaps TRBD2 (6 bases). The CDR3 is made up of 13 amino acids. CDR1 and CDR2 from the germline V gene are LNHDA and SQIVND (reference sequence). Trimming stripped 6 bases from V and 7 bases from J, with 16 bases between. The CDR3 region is CASSRDFPNEQYF. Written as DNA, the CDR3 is TGTGCCAGTAGCCGGGACTTCCCTAATGAGCAGTACTTC.

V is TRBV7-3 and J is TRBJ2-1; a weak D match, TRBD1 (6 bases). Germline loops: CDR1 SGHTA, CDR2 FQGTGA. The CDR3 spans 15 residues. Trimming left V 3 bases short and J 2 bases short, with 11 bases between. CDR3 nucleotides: TGTGCCAGCAGCTTTGGTGGGGGCGCCTACAATGAGCAGTTCTTC. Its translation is CASSFGGGAYNEQFF.

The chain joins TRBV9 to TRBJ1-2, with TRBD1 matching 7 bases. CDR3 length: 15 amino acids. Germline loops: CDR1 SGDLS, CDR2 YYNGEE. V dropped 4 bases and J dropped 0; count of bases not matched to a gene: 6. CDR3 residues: CASSFAGTANYGYTF. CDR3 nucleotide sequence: TGTGCCAGCAGCTTCGCCGGGACAGCTAACTATGGCTACACCTTC.

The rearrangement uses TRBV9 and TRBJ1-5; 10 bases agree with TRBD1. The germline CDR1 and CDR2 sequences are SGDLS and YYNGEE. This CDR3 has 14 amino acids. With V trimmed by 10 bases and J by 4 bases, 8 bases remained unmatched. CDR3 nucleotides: TGTGCCGGATCAGACAGGGGGCGAAATCAGCCCCAGCATTTT. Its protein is CAGSDRGRNQPQHF.

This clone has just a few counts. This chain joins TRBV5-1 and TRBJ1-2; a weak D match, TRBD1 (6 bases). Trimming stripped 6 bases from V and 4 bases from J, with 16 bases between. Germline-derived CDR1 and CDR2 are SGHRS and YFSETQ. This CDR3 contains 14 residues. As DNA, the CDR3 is TGCGCCAGCAAATTAACAGGGCGGCCCTATGGCTACACCTTC. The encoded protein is CASKLTGRPYGYTF.

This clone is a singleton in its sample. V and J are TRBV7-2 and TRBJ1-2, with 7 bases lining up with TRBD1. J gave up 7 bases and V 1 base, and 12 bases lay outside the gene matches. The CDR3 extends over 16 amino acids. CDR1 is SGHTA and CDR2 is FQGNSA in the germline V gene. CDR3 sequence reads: CASSLGGGGTSGGYTF. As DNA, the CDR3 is TGTGCCAGCAGCTTAGGAGGAGGGGGCACATCTGGTGGCTACACCTTC.

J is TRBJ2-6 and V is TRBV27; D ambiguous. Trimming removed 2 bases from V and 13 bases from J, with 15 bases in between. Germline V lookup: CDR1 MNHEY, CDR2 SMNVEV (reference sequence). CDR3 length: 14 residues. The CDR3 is CASSLESLNPVLTF. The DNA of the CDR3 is TGTGCCAGCAGTTTAGAGTCCCTAAATCCTGTCCTGACTTTC.

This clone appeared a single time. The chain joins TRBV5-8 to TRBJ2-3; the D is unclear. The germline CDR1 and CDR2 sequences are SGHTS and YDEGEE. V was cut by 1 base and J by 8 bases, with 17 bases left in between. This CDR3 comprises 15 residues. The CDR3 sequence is CASSLRRKFYGTQYF. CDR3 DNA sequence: TGTGCCAGCAGCTTGCGCAGAAAGTTTTATGGTACGCAGTATTTT.

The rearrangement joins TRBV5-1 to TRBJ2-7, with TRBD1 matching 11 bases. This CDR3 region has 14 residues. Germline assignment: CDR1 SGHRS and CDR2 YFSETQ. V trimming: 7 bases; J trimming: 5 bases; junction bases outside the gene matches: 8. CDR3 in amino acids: CASLPGDRGNEQYF. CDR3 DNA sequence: TGCGCCAGCCTCCCGGGGGACAGGGGGAACGAGCAGTACTTC.

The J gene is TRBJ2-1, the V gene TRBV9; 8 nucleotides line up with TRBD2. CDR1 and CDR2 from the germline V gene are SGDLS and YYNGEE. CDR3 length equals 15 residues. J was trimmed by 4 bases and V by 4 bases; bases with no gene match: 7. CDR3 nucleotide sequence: TGTGCCAGCAGCCCCGACGGGGGGGGTTACAATGAGCAGTTCTTC. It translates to CASSPDGGGYNEQFF.

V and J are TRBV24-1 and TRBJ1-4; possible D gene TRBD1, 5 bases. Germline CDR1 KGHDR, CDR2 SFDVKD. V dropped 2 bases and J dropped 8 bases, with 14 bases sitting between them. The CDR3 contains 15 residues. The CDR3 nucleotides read TGTGCCACCAGTGATTCTCGGAGCGGGGGAGAAAAACTGTTTTTT. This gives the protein CATSDSRSGGEKLFF.

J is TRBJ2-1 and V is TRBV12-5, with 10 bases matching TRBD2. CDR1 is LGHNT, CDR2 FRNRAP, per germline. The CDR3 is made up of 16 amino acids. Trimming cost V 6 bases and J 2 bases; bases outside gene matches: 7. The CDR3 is CASGLSAGGPYNEQFF. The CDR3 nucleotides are TGTGCTAGTGGCCTCTCAGCGGGGGGGCCCTACAATGAGCAGTTCTTC.

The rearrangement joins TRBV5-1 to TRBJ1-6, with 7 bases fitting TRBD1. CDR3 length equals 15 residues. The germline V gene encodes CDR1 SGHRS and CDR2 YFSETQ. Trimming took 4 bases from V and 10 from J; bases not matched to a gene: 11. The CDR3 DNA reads TGCGCCAGCAGCCACGGGACAGCCGAGGGATCACCCCTCCACTTT. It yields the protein CASSHGTAEGSPLHF.

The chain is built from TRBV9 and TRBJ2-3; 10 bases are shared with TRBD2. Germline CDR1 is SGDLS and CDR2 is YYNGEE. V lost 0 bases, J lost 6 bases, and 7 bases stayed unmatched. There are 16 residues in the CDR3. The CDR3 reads CASSVAKRGGADTQYF. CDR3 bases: TGTGCCAGCAGCGTAGCTAAGCGGGGGGGCGCGGATACGCAGTATTTT.

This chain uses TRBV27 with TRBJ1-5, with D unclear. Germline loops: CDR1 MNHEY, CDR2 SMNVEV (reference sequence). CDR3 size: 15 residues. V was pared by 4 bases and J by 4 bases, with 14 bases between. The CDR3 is CASSYNRDRNQPQHF. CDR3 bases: TGTGCCAGCAGTTATAACAGAGACCGTAATCAGCCCCAGCATTTT.